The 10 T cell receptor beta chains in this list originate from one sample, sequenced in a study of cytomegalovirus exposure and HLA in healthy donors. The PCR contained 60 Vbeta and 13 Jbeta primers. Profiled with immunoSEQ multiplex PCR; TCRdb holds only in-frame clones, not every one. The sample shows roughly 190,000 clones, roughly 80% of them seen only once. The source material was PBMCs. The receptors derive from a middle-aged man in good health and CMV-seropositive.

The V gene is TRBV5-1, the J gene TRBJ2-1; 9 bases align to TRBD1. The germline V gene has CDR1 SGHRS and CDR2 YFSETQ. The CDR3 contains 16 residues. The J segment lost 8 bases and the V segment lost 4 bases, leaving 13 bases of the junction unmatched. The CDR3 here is CASSPLTGGGKDEQFF. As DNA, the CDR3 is TGCGCCAGCAGCCCACTAACAGGGGGCGGGAAGGATGAGCAGTTCTTC.

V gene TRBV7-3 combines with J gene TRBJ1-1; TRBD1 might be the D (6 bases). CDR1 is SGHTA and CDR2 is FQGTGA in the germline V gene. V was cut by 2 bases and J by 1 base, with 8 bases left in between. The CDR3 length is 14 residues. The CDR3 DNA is TGTGCCAGCAGCTTAGGCAGGGGGAACACTGAAGCTTTCTTT. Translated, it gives CASSLGRGNTEAFF. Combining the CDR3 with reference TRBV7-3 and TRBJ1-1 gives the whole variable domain GAGVSQTPSNKVTEKGKYVELRCDPISGHTALYWYRQSLGQGPEFLIYFQGTGAADDSGLPNDRFFAVRPEGSVSTLKIQRTERGDSAVYLCASSLGRGNTEAFFGQGTRLTVV.

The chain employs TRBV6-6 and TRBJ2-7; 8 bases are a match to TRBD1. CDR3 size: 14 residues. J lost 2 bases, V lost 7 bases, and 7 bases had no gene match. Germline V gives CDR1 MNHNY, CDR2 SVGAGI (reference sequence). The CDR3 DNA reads TGTGCCAGCACGTCCGGGACAGGCCCCTACGAGCAGTACTTC. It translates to CASTSGTGPYEQYF.

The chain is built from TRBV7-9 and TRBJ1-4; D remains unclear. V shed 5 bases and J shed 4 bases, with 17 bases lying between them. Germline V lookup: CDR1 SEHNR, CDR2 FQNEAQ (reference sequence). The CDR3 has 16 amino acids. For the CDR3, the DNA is TGTGCCAGCAGCCACAAACCGGGGTCCCGTAATGAAAAACTGTTTTTT. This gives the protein CASSHKPGSRNEKLFF. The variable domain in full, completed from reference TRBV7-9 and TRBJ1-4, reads DTGVSQNPRHKITKRGQNVTFRCDPISEHNRLYWYRQTLGQGPEFLTYFQNEAQLEKSRLLSDRFSAERPKGSFSTLEIQRTEQGDSAMYLCASSHKPGSRNEKLFFGSGTQLSVL.

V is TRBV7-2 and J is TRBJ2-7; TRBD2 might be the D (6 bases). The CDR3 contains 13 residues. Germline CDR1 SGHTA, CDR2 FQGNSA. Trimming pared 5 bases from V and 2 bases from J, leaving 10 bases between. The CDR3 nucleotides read TGTGCCAGCAGCCCGGGGGTAGCCTACGAGCAGTACTTC. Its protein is CASSPGVAYEQYF.

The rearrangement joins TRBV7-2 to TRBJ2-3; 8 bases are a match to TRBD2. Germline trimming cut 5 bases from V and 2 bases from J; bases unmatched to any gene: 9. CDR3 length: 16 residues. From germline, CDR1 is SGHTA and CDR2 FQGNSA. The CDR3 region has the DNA TGTGCCAGCAGCACCCCGGGGGGGACCTACACAGATACGCAGTATTTT. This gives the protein CASSTPGGTYTDTQYF.

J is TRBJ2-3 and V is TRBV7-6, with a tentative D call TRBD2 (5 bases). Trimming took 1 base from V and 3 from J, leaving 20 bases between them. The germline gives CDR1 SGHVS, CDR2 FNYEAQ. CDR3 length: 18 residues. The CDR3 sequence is CASSLGGWVDIRTDTQYF. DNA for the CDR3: TGTGCCAGCAGCTTAGGCGGGTGGGTTGACATTAGGACAGATACGCAGTATTTT.

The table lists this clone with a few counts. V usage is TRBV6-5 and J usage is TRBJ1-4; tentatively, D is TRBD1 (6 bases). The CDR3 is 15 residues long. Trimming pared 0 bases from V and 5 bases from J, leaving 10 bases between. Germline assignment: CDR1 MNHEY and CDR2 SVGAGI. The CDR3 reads CASSYSTGFNEKLFF. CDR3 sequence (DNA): TGTGCCAGCAGTTACTCAACAGGGTTCAATGAAAAACTGTTTTTT.

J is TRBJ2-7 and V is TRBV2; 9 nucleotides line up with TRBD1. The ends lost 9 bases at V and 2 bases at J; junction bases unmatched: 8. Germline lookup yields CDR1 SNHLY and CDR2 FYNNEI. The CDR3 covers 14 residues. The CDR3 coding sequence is TGTGCCAGTAACTCCCGACAGGGGGCCTACGAGCAGTACTTC. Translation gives CASNSRQGAYEQYF.

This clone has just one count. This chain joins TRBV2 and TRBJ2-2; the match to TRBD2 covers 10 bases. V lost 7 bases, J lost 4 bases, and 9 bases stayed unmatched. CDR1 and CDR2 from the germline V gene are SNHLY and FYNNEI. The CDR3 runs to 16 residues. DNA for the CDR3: TGTGCCAGCACTCGAGGAGCGGGGGGGCCCACCGGGGAGCTGTTTTTT. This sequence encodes CASTRGAGGPTGELFF.